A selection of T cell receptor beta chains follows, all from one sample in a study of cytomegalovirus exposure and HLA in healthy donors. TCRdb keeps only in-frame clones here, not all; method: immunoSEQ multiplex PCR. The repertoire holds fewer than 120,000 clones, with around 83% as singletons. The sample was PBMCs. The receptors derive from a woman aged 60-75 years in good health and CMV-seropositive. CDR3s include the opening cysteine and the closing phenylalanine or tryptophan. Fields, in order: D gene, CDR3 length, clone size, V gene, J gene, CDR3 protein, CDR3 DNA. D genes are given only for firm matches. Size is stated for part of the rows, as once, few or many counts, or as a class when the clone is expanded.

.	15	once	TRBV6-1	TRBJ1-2	CASSVLPSSSLGYTF	TGTGCCAGCAGTGTCCTCCCAAGTAGCAGTCTTGGCTACACCTTC
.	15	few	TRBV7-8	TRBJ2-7	CASSFTEPRGNEQYF	TGTGCCAGCAGCTTTACGGAGCCTCGGGGGAACGAGCAGTACTTC
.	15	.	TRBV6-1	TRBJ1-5	CASSETNRVEQPQHF	TGTGCCAGCAGTGAAACAAACAGGGTTGAACAGCCCCAGCATTTT
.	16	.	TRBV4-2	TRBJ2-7	CASSQVEASYSYEQYF	TGTGCCAGCAGCCAAGTGGAGGCCTCTTACTCCTACGAGCAGTACTTC
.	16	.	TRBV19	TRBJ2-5	CASSIGAEVYQETQYF	TGTGCCAGTAGTATAGGTGCGGAGGTGTACCAAGAGACCCAGTACTTC
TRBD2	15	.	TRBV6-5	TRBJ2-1	CASRDTGTSSNEQFF	TGTGCCAGCAGGGATACCGGGACTAGCAGCAATGAGCAGTTCTTC
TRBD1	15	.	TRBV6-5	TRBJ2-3	CASRTYRGSTDTQYF	TGTGCCAGCAGGACTTACAGGGGGAGCACAGATACGCAGTATTTT
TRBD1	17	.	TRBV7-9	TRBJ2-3	CASSLGFRTGISDTQYF	TGTGCCAGCAGCTTAGGTTTTAGGACAGGGATTTCAGATACGCAGTATTTT
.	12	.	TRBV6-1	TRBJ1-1	CVSIQHNTEAFF	TGTGTCAGCATCCAACATAACACTGAAGCTTTCTTT
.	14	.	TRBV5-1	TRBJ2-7	CASSLGGTYYEQYF	TGCGCCAGCAGCTTGGGCGGTACCTACTACGAGCAGTACTTC
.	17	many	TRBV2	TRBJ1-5	CASSAQAWEGVEQPQHF	TGTGCCAGCAGTGCTCAGGCGTGGGAGGGGGTGGAGCAGCCCCAGCATTTT
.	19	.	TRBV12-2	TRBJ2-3	CASRLATSGRLEYNGGQYF	TGTGCAAGTCGCTTAGCGACTAGCGGGAGGCTTGAGTACAATGGGGGGCAGTATTTT
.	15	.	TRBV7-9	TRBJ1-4	CASSSHRKSEEKLFF	TGTGCCAGCAGCTCACACAGGAAGAGCGAGGAAAAACTGTTTTTT
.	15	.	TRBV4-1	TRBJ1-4	CASSQPGQGNEKLFF	TGTGCCAGCAGCCAACCGGGACAAGGAAATGAAAAACTGTTTTTT
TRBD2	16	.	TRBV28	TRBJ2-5	CASRDSGLAGGETQYF	TGTGCCAGCAGAGACTCGGGACTAGCGGGAGGAGAGACCCAGTACTTC
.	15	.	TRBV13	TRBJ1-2	CASSSPLGRDYGYTF	TGTGCCAGCAGCTCCCCCTTGGGGCGCGACTATGGCTACACCTTC
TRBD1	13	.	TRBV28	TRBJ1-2	CASSFGGGGGYTF	TGTGCCAGCAGTTTTGGAGGGGGCGGAGGCTACACCTTC
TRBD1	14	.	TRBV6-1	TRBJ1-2	CASSGTGTGTGYTF	TGTGCCAGCAGTGGTACCGGGACAGGGACTGGCTACACCTTC
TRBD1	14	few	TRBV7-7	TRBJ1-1	CASRPLQGYTEAFF	TGTGCTAGCAGGCCACTACAGGGGTACACTGAAGCTTTCTTT
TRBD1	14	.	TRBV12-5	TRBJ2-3	CASGSGQAADTQYF	TGTGCTAGTGGTTCCGGACAGGCCGCAGATACGCAGTATTTT
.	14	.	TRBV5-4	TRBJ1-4	CASSLSATNEKLFF	TGTGCCAGCAGCTTGTCCGCAACTAATGAAAAACTGTTTTTT
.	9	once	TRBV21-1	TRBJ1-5	CATAGPQHF	TGTGCCACCGCCGGGCCCCAGCATTTT
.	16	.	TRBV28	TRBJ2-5	CASSSVARGRSETQYF	TGTGCCAGCAGTTCAGTGGCTAGAGGAAGGTCGGAGACCCAGTACTTC
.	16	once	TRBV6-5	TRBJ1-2	CASSSQGRNPNYGYTF	TGTGCCAGCAGTTCACAGGGTAGAAATCCTAACTATGGCTACACCTTC
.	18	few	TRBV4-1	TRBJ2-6	CASSQPGTLTSGANVLTF	TGCGCCAGCAGCCAGCCCGGGACTCTGACCTCTGGGGCCAACGTCCTGACTTTC
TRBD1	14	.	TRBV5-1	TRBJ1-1	CASSPDRVNTEAFF	TGCGCCAGCAGCCCCGACAGGGTGAACACTGAAGCTTTCTTT
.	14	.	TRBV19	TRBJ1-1	CASSSQHSDTEAFF	TGTGCCAGTAGTTCACAACATTCCGACACTGAAGCTTTCTTT
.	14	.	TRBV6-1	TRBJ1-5	CASRERGLGQPQHF	TGTGCCAGCAGGGAAAGAGGGCTGGGTCAGCCCCAGCATTTT
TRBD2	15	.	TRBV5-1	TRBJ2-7	CASSRTSGSRYEQYF	TGCGCCAGCAGCAGGACTAGCGGGAGTAGGTACGAGCAGTACTTC
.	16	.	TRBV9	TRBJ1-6	CASSVGPTGGYSPLHF	TGTGCCAGCAGCGTAGGTCCCACGGGGGGGTATTCACCCCTCCACTTT
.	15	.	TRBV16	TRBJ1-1	CASSRSPGANTEAFF	TGTGCCAGCAGCCGATCCCCGGGAGCGAACACTGAAGCTTTCTTT
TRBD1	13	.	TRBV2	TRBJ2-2	CASSGQGAGELFF	TGTGCCAGCAGTGGACAGGGGGCCGGGGAGCTGTTTTTT
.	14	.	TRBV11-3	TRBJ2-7	CASSLGGTSGEQYF	TGTGCCAGCAGCTTAGGAGGTACAAGCGGCGAGCAGTACTTC
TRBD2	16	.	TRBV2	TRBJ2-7	CASRGGFSGSSYEQYF	TGTGCCAGCAGGGGAGGATTTAGCGGGAGCTCCTACGAGCAGTACTTC
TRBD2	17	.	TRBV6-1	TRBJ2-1	CASSESRSGRSHNEQFF	TGTGCCAGCAGTGAGTCCCGGAGCGGGAGGTCCCACAATGAGCAGTTCTTC
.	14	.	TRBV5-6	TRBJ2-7	CASSLLRGPYEQYF	TGTGCCAGCAGCTTGCTGCGGGGACCCTACGAGCAGTACTTC
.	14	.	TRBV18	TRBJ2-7	CASSPRASSYEQYF	TGTGCCAGCTCACCCCGCGCTAGCTCCTACGAGCAGTACTTC
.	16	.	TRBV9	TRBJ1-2	CASRYSTGGSLYGYTF	TGTGCCAGCAGGTATAGCACAGGTGGCAGCCTCTATGGCTACACCTTC
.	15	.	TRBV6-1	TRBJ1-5	CASSEIDSFNQPQHF	TGTGCCAGCAGTGAAATTGACAGCTTCAATCAGCCCCAGCATTTT
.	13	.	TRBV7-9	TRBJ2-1	CASSPDSYNEQFF	TGTGCCAGCAGTCCCGACAGTTACAATGAGCAGTTCTTC
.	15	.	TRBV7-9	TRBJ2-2	CASRSPPQATGELFF	TGTGCCAGCCGCTCCCCCCCCCAGGCCACCGGGGAGCTGTTTTTT
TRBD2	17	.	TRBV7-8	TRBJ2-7	CASSLAGLAGRVHEQYF	TGTGCCAGCAGCTTAGCGGGGCTAGCGGGACGGGTCCACGAGCAGTACTTC
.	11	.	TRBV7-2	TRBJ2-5	CASRSQETQYF	TGTGCCAGCAGATCTCAAGAGACCCAGTACTTC
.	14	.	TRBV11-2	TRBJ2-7	CASSLGTRSYEQYF	TGTGCCAGCAGCTTGGGGACACGCTCCTACGAGCAGTACTTC
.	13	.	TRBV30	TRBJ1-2	CAWSGSGSYGYTF	TGTGCCTGGAGTGGCAGCGGCAGCTATGGCTACACCTTC
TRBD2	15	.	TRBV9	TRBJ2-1	CASSVGTSLYGEQFF	TGTGCCAGCAGCGTAGGGACTAGTCTTTATGGTGAGCAGTTCTTC
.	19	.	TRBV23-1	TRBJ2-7	CASSQPLWMRTQLTYEQYF	TGCGCCAGCAGTCAGCCGCTATGGATGAGGACTCAACTAACCTACGAGCAGTACTTC
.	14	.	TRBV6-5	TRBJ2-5	CASSLRTVPTTQYF	TGTGCCAGCAGCCTGAGGACAGTCCCCACGACCCAGTACTTC
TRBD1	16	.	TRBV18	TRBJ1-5	CASSSDRVARNQPQHF	TGTGCCAGCTCAAGCGACAGGGTCGCGCGGAATCAGCCCCAGCATTTT
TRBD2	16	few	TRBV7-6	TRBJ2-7	CASSKESGLAEYEQYF	TGTGCCAGCAGCAAAGAATCGGGACTAGCAGAGTACGAGCAGTACTTC
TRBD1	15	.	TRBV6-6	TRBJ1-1	CASSSGQARNTEAFF	TGTGCCAGCAGTTCCGGACAGGCCAGAAACACTGAAGCTTTCTTT
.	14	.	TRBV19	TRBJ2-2	CASSIALATGELFF	TGTGCCAGTAGTATAGCGTTAGCGACCGGGGAGCTGTTTTTT
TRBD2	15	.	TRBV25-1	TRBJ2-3	CASGAGGYYTDTQYF	TGTGCCAGCGGGGCGGGGGGTTACTACACAGATACGCAGTATTTT
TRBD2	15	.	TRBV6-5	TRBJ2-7	CASSYSAGGAYEQYF	TGTGCCAGCAGTTACTCAGCGGGAGGAGCCTACGAGCAGTACTTC
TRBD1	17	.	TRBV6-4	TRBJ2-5	CASSDSVVGQGVWTQYF	TGTGCCAGCAGTGACTCTGTGGTCGGACAGGGCGTATGGACCCAGTACTTC